The 13 T cell receptor beta chains below were found in one sample sequenced in a study of naive and memory T cell subsets. Treatment defined: skin biopsy from PPD injection site in Mantoux-positive individual. The library had UMIs added by 3' ligation of an oligonucleotide to TCR cDNA. Ligated cDNA underwent four rounds of PCR with nested alpha and beta constant region primers and SP2. TCRdb reprocessed the UMI-ligation and nested PCR reads via MiXCR and lists one record per CDR3 protein. The table includes tens of thousands of distinct CDR3 sequences, approximately 9.9% detected once. The material was skin, obtained from a tuberculin skin test site. Source of these receptors: an adult in good health.

The V and J genes are TRBV27 and TRBJ2-7; 7 nucleotides match TRBD1. V was pared by 5 bases and J by 2 bases, with 3 bases of the junction left unmatched. The germline V gene encodes CDR1 MNHEY and CDR2 SMNVEV (reference sequence). The CDR3 is 13 residues long. This chain's CDR3 is CASSEGQTYEQYF. The CDR3 DNA is TGTGCCAGCAGTGAGGGACAGACCTACGAGCAGTACTTC.

This sequence joins TRBV27 and TRBJ2-7, with a possible D match to TRBD2 (6 bases). The CDR3 contains 13 residues. CDR1 is MNHEY and CDR2 is SMNVEV in the germline V gene (reference sequence). With 10 bases removed from V and 3 bases from J, the gap between germline ends came to 16 bases. CDR3 residues: CATAGTAVYEQYF. The CDR3 nucleotides read TGTGCCACCGCCGGGACTGCAGTCTACGAGCAGTACTTC.

This clonotype was seen a handful of times. V and J are TRBV30 and TRBJ1-2; D gene ambiguous. Trimming took 6 bases from V and 4 from J, leaving 6 bases between them. CDR3 length: 10 residues. From germline, CDR1 is GTSNPN and CDR2 SVGIG (reference sequence). CDR3 loop: CACSGYGYTF. CDR3 DNA sequence: TGTGCCTGCTCGGGCTATGGCTACACCTTC. The full variable domain, completed using reference TRBV30 and TRBJ1-2, is SQTIHQWPATLVQPVGSPLSLECTVEGTSNPNLYWYRQAAGRGLQLLFYSVGIGQISSEVPQNLSASRPQDRQFILSSKKLLLSDSGFYLCACSGYGYTFGSGTRLTVV.

This clonotype showed up many times. The chain employs TRBV20-1 and TRBJ1-4, with D perhaps TRBD1 (6 bases). V lost 6 bases and J lost 10, with 18 bases in between. The CDR3 is made up of 13 amino acids. The germline gives CDR1 DFQATT, CDR2 SNEGSKA (reference sequence). The CDR3 sequence is CSATGYGVGKLFF. Written as DNA, the CDR3 is TGCAGTGCCACAGGGTACGGGGTAGGAAAACTGTTTTTT.

By share, this clonotype ranks as medium-sized. This chain joins TRBV20-1 and TRBJ2-1; TRBD2 matches at 10 bases. Trimming at V came to 0 bases and at J to 10 bases, leaving 6 bases not matched to a gene. This CDR3 has 14 amino acids. Germline-derived CDR1 and CDR2 are DFQATT and SNEGSKA (reference sequence). CDR3 sequence: CSARDRLAGVEQFF. CDR3 nucleotides: TGCAGTGCTAGAGATCGGCTAGCGGGAGTCGAGCAGTTCTTC.

This sequence joins TRBV7-2 and TRBJ2-2, with D unresolved. V dropped 5 bases and J dropped 2 bases, with 9 bases sitting between them. The CDR3 extends over 14 amino acids. The V gene's germline CDR1 is SGHTA and CDR2 FQGNSA. The CDR3 loop is CASSLMANTGELFF. CDR3 coding DNA: TGTGCCAGCAGCCTTATGGCAAACACCGGGGAGCTGTTTTTT.

This clonotype was recorded many times. The chain carries TRBV4-2 and TRBJ2-1, with 10 bases aligning to TRBD1. After removal of 3 bases from V and 8 bases from J, the junction contained 4 bases not matched to a gene. Per the germline V gene, CDR1 is LGHNA and CDR2 is YNFKEQ. CDR3 length equals 14 residues. CDR3 protein: CASSQGQGTYEQFF. CDR3 DNA sequence: TGTGCCAGCAGCCAGGGACAGGGGACATATGAGCAGTTCTTC.

This clonotype was recorded at least ten times. V gene TRBV28 combines with J gene TRBJ2-3, with D tentatively TRBD1 (7 bases). V was clipped by 5 bases and J by 3 bases, with 15 bases between them. CDR3 length: 15 amino acids. CDR1 MDHEN and CDR2 SYDVKM come from the germline V gene. The CDR3 is CASSIPGGLTDTQYF. For the CDR3, the DNA is TGTGCCAGCAGTATACCAGGGGGGTTAACAGATACGCAGTATTTT.

The V call is TRBV20-1, the J call TRBJ1-1; D gene uncertain. The CDR3 extends over 11 amino acids. CDR1 is DFQATT, CDR2 SNEGSKA, per germline (reference sequence). The V end was cut by 4 bases, the J end by 1 base, with 4 bases between. CDR3 amino acids: CSATGNTEAFF. In DNA form, the CDR3 reads TGCAGTGCTACTGGGAACACTGAAGCTTTCTTT.

The genes are TRBV19 and TRBJ1-5; 8 bases are shared with TRBD1. V lost 3 bases, J lost 6 bases, and 7 bases stayed unmatched. This CDR3 is built from 15 residues. Germline V gives CDR1 LNHDA, CDR2 SQIVND (reference sequence). DNA for the CDR3: TGTGCCAGTAGTATCGGACAGGGTAGAAGTCAGCCCCAGCATTTT. This gives the protein CASSIGQGRSQPQHF.

A few counts support this clonotype. The rearrangement joins TRBV7-6 to TRBJ2-1; 16 nucleotides match TRBD2. With 5 bases clipped from V and 0 bases from J, the junction kept 7 bases outside the gene matches. The CDR3 totals 19 residues. Germline V CDR1 and CDR2: SGHVS, FNYEAQ. The CDR3 nucleotides are TGTGCCAGCAGCCCCGGGACTAGCGGGAGGGCCGACTCCTACAATGAGCAGTTCTTC. It codes for CASSPGTSGRADSYNEQFF.

Relative to its sample, this clonotype is medium-sized (0.01 to 0.1%). The chain employs TRBV20-1 and TRBJ1-2; a possible D gene is TRBD1 (5 bases). The CDR3 totals 11 residues. V shed 6 bases and J shed 4 bases, with 9 bases lying between them. Germline CDR1 DFQATT, CDR2 SNEGSKA (reference sequence). The CDR3 loop reads CSAAGSYGYTF. In nucleotides, the CDR3 is TGCAGTGCAGCAGGGAGCTATGGCTACACCTTC.

In its sample, this clonotype was seen many times. One end of the junction varies from germline; a read error may be responsible. The chain joins TRBV7-7 to TRBJ2-5; 8 bases line up with TRBD1. Germline CDR1 is SSHAT and CDR2 is FNYEAQ (reference sequence). The CDR3 totals 14 residues. The CDR3 sequence: CASSSGQAQETQYF. CDR3 DNA sequence: TGTGCTAGCAGCTCGGGACAGGCCCAAGAGACCCAGTACTTC.